Following are 19 T cell receptor beta chains from one sample sequenced in a study of memory B cells and T cells in multiple sclerosis. These receptors' targets are unknown. CFSE-dim autoproliferating and CFSE-high non-proliferating T cells from unstimulated culture were sequenced separately. Pooled replicate wells came from around 50 million CFSE-labeled PBMCs cultured less than eight days without stimulus. The assay was immunoSEQ multiplex PCR, and TCRdb's table has in-frame clones only and misses some. The sample has approximately 47,000 clones; over 70% are singletons. Sequencing was performed on PBMCs from blood kept in culture. The receptors derive from a human donor with multiple sclerosis.

This rearrangement joins TRBV30 to TRBJ1-3; a weak D match, TRBD1 (6 bases). V was shortened by 3 bases and J by 3 bases, with 12 bases between the two germline ends. Germline V lookup: CDR1 GTSNPN, CDR2 SVGIG (reference sequence). The length of the CDR3 is 14 residues. The CDR3 spells CAWSVGGYGNTIYF. The DNA for the CDR3 is TGTGCCTGGAGCGTAGGGGGGTATGGAAACACCATATATTTT.

The rearrangement joins TRBV30 to TRBJ2-7, with D possibly TRBD1 on 5 matching bases. This CDR3 comprises 12 residues. Trimming pared 7 bases from V and 2 bases from J, leaving 12 bases between. Germline V CDR1 and CDR2: GTSNPN, SVGIG (reference sequence). CDR3 sequence reads: CASSDTTYEQYF. The DNA for the CDR3 is TGTGCCTCCTCGGACACTACCTACGAGCAGTACTTC. The full variable domain, with the rest looked up from reference TRBV30 and TRBJ2-7, is SQTIHQWPATLVQPVGSPLSLECTVEGTSNPNLYWYRQAAGRGLQLLFYSVGIGQISSEVPQNLSASRPQDRQFILSSKKLLLSDSGFYLCASSDTTYEQYFGPGTRLTVT.

This clone showed up just a few times. The V gene is TRBV6-5, the J gene TRBJ2-7, with 7 bases aligning to TRBD1. After removal of 6 bases from V and 7 bases from J, the junction contained 12 bases not matched to a gene. The CDR3 length is 14 residues. Germline values: CDR1 MNHEY, CDR2 SVGAGI. CDR3 amino acids: CASSRRPLRGEQYF. CDR3 nucleotide sequence: TGTGCCAGCAGCCGCCGACCCCTCAGGGGGGAGCAGTACTTC.

The chain links TRBV18 to TRBJ2-5; the D is unclear. The ends were cut back, 6 bases at V and 3 bases at J, with 17 bases in the middle. The CDR3 covers 15 residues. Germline-derived CDR1 and CDR2 are KGHSH and LQKENI. CDR3 coding DNA: TGTGCCAGCTCGCCCCTTCGGGCTGAAGAAGAGACCCAGTACTTC. Its protein product is CASSPLRAEEETQYF.

The J gene is TRBJ2-5, the V gene TRBV5-1; 10 bases are shared with TRBD1. With V trimmed by 0 bases and J by 5 bases, 7 bases remained unmatched. The CDR3 runs to 16 residues. Germline V CDR1 and CDR2: SGHRS, YFSETQ. The CDR3 region has the DNA TGCGCCAGCAGCTTGGCGCCGGACAGGGGGTTGGAGACCCAGTACTTC. It encodes CASSLAPDRGLETQYF.

The chain recombines TRBV29-1 with TRBJ2-7; possibly TRBD1 or TRBD2 for D (5 bases each). The CDR3 is made up of 14 amino acids. Germline values: CDR1 SQVTM, CDR2 ANQGSEA. The V gene lost 6 bases and the J gene lost 0 bases, with 15 bases spanning the gap. DNA for the CDR3: TGCAGCGTGGTGGGGACCGCAAGCTCCTACGAGCAGTACTTC. Translated, it gives CSVVGTASSYEQYF.

Comments on this clone: Other DNA sequences of this sample code for an identical CDR3. This chain uses TRBV19 with TRBJ2-1; D gene uncertain. The CDR3 loop spans 12 amino acids. Trimming took off 4 bases at V and 4 bases at J, with 5 bases between the two ends. CDR1 and CDR2 from the germline V gene are LNHDA and SQIVND (reference sequence). The CDR3 sequence: CASSRGYNEQFF. CDR3 sequence (DNA): TGTGCCAGTAGTAGGGGATACAATGAGCAGTTCTTC. Full variable domain (remainder filled in from reference TRBV19 and TRBJ2-1): DGGITQSPKYLFRKEGQNVTLSCEQNLNHDAMYWYRQDPGQGLRLIYYSQIVNDFQKGDIAEGYSVSREKKESFPLTVTSAQKNPTAFYLCASSRGYNEQFFGPGTRLTVL.

The chain has TRBV28 and TRBJ2-3; TRBD2 matches at 13 bases. The V segment lost 6 bases and the J segment 5 bases; nucleotides outside the gene matches: 17. Germline CDR1 is MDHEN and CDR2 is SYDVKM. CDR3 length: 19 amino acids. CDR3 coding DNA: TGTGCCAGCAGGGACAGGAGGGTAACTAGCGGGGGGGCCTTAGATACGCAGTATTTT. The encoded protein is CASRDRRVTSGGALDTQYF. The full variable domain, rest sourced from reference TRBV28 and TRBJ2-3, is DVKVTQSSRYLVKRTGEKVFLECVQDMDHENMFWYRQDPGLGLRLIYFSYDVKMKEKGDIPEGYSVSREKKERFSLILESASTNQTSMYLCASRDRRVTSGGALDTQYFGPGTRLTVL.

The rearrangement joins TRBV14 to TRBJ2-1; D may match TRBD1 or TRBD2 (5 bases each). The germline gives CDR1 SGHDN, CDR2 FVKESK. The ends were cut back, 3 bases at V and 10 bases at J, with 13 bases in the middle. The CDR3 sequence is 13 residues long. The CDR3 coding sequence is TGTGCCAGCAGCCAGCCCCTCTGGGGGGAGCAGTTCTTC. It yields the protein CASSQPLWGEQFF.

The J gene is TRBJ1-2, the V gene TRBV28; 9 bases are shared with TRBD1. CDR1 MDHEN and CDR2 SYDVKM come from the germline V gene. Trimming removed 11 bases from V and 4 bases from J; junction bases left unmatched: 11. CDR3 length: 14 amino acids. The DNA for the CDR3 is TGTGCCTCCACAGGGGGCCAAAGTATCTATGGCTACACCTTC. It specifies CASTGGQSIYGYTF.

This clone is medium-sized in the sample. This chain connects TRBV19 to TRBJ2-7; a possible D gene is TRBD1 (5 bases). V gave up 5 bases and J gave up 3 bases, with 17 bases separating them. The germline V gene encodes CDR1 LNHDA and CDR2 SQIVND (reference sequence). The CDR3 runs to 15 residues. The CDR3 coding sequence is TGTGCCAGTAGTCTCCGCCTAGGACAACGCTACGAGCAGTACTTC. It encodes CASSLRLGQRYEQYF.

Only a few counts were recorded for this clone. V gene TRBV7-2 combines with J gene TRBJ1-2, with D possibly being TRBD1 (6 bases). The germline V gene encodes CDR1 SGHTA and CDR2 FQGNSA. Trimming cost V 2 bases and J 6 bases, with 16 bases left between them. The CDR3 totals 15 residues. The CDR3 region has the DNA TGTGCCAGCAGCTTATATGTGGGGGGCGCGAATGGCTACACCTTC. Translated, it gives CASSLYVGGANGYTF.

This clone was counted a single time. CDR3 in amino acids: CAWRPPNTGELFF. The CDR3 DNA sequence: TGTGCCTGGAGGCCTCCTAACACCGGGGAGCTGTTTTTT. This chain uses TRBV30 with TRBJ2-2; D is undetermined. V lost 3 bases and J lost 2, with 7 bases in between. The germline CDR1 and CDR2 sequences are GTSNPN and SVGIG (reference sequence). CDR3 length: 13 amino acids.

As regards this clone: The junction differs from germline at one of its ends, possibly a read error. The gene calls are TRBV13 and TRBJ2-7; 7 bases match TRBD1. The germline V gene encodes CDR1 PRHDT and CDR2 FYEKMQ (reference sequence). The CDR3 has 13 residues. The DNA of the CDR3 is TGTGCCAGCAGCCCCCACGGGGACAGCCGTACCGACTTC. Translating gives CASSPHGDSRTDF.

V and J are TRBV27 and TRBJ1-2; 8 bases fit TRBD1. This CDR3 contains 16 residues. V shed 4 bases and J 4 bases; nucleotides not matched to a gene: 11. Germline V gene lookup returns CDR1 MNHEY and CDR2 SMNVEV (reference sequence). The CDR3 here is CASSYKLQGGVYGYTF. DNA of the CDR3: TGTGCCAGCAGTTATAAATTACAGGGGGGGGTCTATGGCTACACCTTC.

V usage is TRBV5-1 and J usage is TRBJ2-3, with 11 bases that match TRBD2. V shed 2 bases and J 4 bases; nucleotides not matched to a gene: 6. Per the germline V gene, CDR1 is SGHRS and CDR2 is YFSETQ. This CDR3 contains 16 residues. As DNA, the CDR3 is TGCGCCAGCAGCTTTGAACCGGGACTAGCGGCAGATACGCAGTATTTT. It yields the protein CASSFEPGLAADTQYF.

The chain uses TRBV5-1 and TRBJ1-1; D remains ambiguous. The CDR3 is made up of 15 amino acids. Trimming left V 0 bases short and J 6 bases short, with 15 bases between. Germline V gene data show CDR1 as SGHRS and CDR2 as YFSETQ. This CDR3 reads CASSLGPGQEAEAFF. The CDR3 region has the DNA TGCGCCAGCAGCTTGGGACCCGGCCAGGAGGCTGAAGCTTTCTTT.

The chain employs TRBV5-1 and TRBJ2-7, with 11 bases matching TRBD1. The CDR3 runs to 17 residues. The J segment lost 6 bases and the V segment lost 0 bases, leaving 11 bases of the junction unmatched. CDR1 SGHRS and CDR2 YFSETQ come from the germline V gene. Written as DNA, the CDR3 is TGCGCCAGCAGCTTGGTGGGCTCCGGACAGGGGGCGAGCGAGCAGTACTTC. This sequence encodes CASSLVGSGQGASEQYF. Variable domain in full (rest from reference TRBV5-1 and TRBJ2-7): KAGVTQTPRYLIKTRGQQVTLSCSPISGHRSVSWYQQTPGQGLQFLFEYFSETQRNKGNFPGRFSGRQFSNSRSEMNVSTLELGDSALYLCASSLVGSGQGASEQYFGPGTRLTVT.

V and J are TRBV7-7 and TRBJ1-5; D remains ambiguous. The V gene's germline CDR1 is SSHAT and CDR2 FNYEAQ (reference sequence). The CDR3 runs to 12 residues. V lost 4 bases and J 8 bases, leaving 9 bases between the germline ends. CDR3 DNA: TGTGCCAGCAGCTCCGAGCAAAAGCCCCAGCATTTT. Translation gives CASSSEQKPQHF.